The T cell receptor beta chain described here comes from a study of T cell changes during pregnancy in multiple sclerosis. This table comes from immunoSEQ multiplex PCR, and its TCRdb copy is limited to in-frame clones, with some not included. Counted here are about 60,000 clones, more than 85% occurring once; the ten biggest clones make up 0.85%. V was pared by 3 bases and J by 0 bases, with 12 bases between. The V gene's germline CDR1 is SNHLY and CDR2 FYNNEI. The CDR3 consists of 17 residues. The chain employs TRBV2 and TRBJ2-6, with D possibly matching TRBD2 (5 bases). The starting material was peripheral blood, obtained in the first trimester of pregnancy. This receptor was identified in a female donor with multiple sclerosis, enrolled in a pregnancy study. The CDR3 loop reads CASSETRGFSGANVLTF. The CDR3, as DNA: TGTGCCAGCAGTGAGACACGGGGATTCTCTGGGGCCAACGTCCTGACTTTC.